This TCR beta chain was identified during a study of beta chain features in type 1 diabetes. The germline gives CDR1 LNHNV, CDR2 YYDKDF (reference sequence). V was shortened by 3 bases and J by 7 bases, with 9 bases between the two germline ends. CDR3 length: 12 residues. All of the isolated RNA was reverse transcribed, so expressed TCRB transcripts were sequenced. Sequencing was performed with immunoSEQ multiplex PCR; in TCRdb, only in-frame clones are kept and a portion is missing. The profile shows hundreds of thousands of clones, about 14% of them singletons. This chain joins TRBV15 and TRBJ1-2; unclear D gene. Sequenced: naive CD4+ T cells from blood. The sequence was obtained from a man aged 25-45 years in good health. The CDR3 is CATSRGGSGYTF. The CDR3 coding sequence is TGTGCCACCAGCAGGGGAGGGTCTGGCTACACCTTC.